One and the same sample provided the 11 T cell receptor beta chains below, sequenced in a study of lymphopenia after photon versus proton radiotherapy (dated by TCRdb to the late 2010s). Library preparation used the immunoSEQ multiplex PCR assay. TCRdb took this table from immuneACCESS and kept in-frame rearrangements with V and J called. Such tables lack part of the clones; where checked against another copy, unresolved V genes explain under half of the gap, and the rest is unexplained. The sample table holds tens of thousands of clones, of which about 86% were seen once. The top ten constitute more than 1.2% of the sample. This material consisted of peripheral blood, taken from a patient treated with proton-based radiotherapy. Receptors were obtained from a man in his fifties or sixties with pancreatic cancer.

This chain joins TRBV5-1 and TRBJ2-1, with 8 bases fitting TRBD2. Germline V CDR1 and CDR2: SGHRS, YFSETQ. The CDR3 runs to 16 residues. With 0 bases clipped from V and 12 bases from J, the junction kept 14 bases outside the gene matches. Written as DNA, the CDR3 is TGCGCCAGCAGCTTGGACCTTAGCGGGACCTCGAGAGGGCAGTTCTTC. This codes for CASSLDLSGTSRGQFF.

The chain combines TRBV5-1 with TRBJ1-1; 8 nucleotides agree with TRBD1. Trimming at V came to 5 bases and at J to 7 bases, leaving 13 bases not matched to a gene. CDR1 and CDR2 (germline): SGHRS, YFSETQ. The CDR3 sequence is 15 residues long. CDR3 region: CASRATFRGHYEAFF. CDR3 sequence (DNA): TGCGCCAGCAGAGCCACTTTCAGGGGGCATTATGAAGCTTTCTTT.

V gene TRBV28 combines with J gene TRBJ1-4; 8 bases fit TRBD1. The length of the CDR3 is 13 residues. The germline V gene encodes CDR1 MDHEN and CDR2 SYDVKM. Unmatched junction bases numbered 9, after V lost 11 bases and J lost 7 bases. CDR3 region: CAVRQGLVEKLFF. DNA for the CDR3: TGTGCCGTCCGACAGGGGTTAGTTGAAAAACTGTTTTTT.

This chain connects TRBV7-2 to TRBJ2-1, with 12 bases fitting TRBD1. CDR3 length: 17 amino acids. J was trimmed by 9 bases and V by 2 bases; bases with no gene match: 11. The germline V gene has CDR1 SGHTA and CDR2 FQGNSA. CDR3 residues: CASSLLAPGQGASEQFF. The CDR3 bases are TGTGCCAGCAGCTTATTGGCCCCGGGACAGGGGGCAAGTGAGCAGTTCTTC.

V is TRBV18 and J is TRBJ2-2; TRBD1 aligns across 8 bases. Trimming cost V 3 bases and J 1 base; bases outside gene matches: 10. CDR1 and CDR2 (germline): KGHSH, LQKENI. CDR3 length equals 18 residues. DNA for the CDR3: TGTGCCAGCTCACCTGACGGGGACAGGACACGGAACACCGGGGAGCTGTTTTTT. Protein sequence: CASSPDGDRTRNTGELFF.

The V gene is TRBV11-2, the J gene TRBJ2-5; TRBD1 aligns across 9 bases. The CDR3 length is 17 residues. The trim removed 0 bases at V and 7 bases at J, leaving 12 bases unmatched. Germline V gives CDR1 SGHAT, CDR2 FQNNGV. The CDR3 reads CASSLDGTGTVKRTQYF. The CDR3 DNA reads TGTGCCAGCAGCTTAGACGGGACAGGGACCGTCAAGAGGACCCAGTACTTC.

A few counts support this clone. This chain uses TRBV7-2 with TRBJ2-7; no firm D call. The CDR3 contains 14 residues. Trimming stripped 3 bases from V and 0 bases from J, with 9 bases between. CDR1 and CDR2 from the germline V gene are SGHTA and FQGNSA. CDR3 sequence reads: CASSFEVSSYEQYF. Here the CDR3 DNA reads TGTGCCAGCAGCTTTGAGGTTTCCTCCTACGAGCAGTACTTC. Supplemented by reference TRBV7-2 and TRBJ2-7, the full variable domain reads GAGVSQSPSNKVTEKGKDVELRCDPISGHTALYWYRQSLGQGLEFLIYFQGNSAPDKSGLPSDRFSAERTGGSVSTLTIQRTQQEDSAVYLCASSFEVSSYEQYFGPGTRLTVT.

The V and J genes are TRBV2 and TRBJ1-4; 8 positions match TRBD1. The germline CDR1 and CDR2 sequences are SNHLY and FYNNEI. The V and J ends lost 6 bases and 4 bases, in that order; junction bases with no gene match: 4. This CDR3 spans 14 amino acids. CDR3 nucleotides: TGTGCCAGCAGCGACAGGGGTATTAATGAAAAACTGTTTTTT. Its translation is CASSDRGINEKLFF.

This rearrangement joins TRBV5-5 to TRBJ2-7; 7 bases map to TRBD2. The germline V gene has CDR1 SGHKS and CDR2 YYEKEE (reference sequence). The V gene end was trimmed by 0 bases and the J gene end by 3 bases; junction bases not matched to a gene: 6. CDR3 size: 15 residues. CDR3 coding DNA: TGTGCCAGCAGCTTGGGCGTCCAGCGGGACTACGAGCAGTACTTC. Protein sequence: CASSLGVQRDYEQYF.

This CDR3 reads CASSQVTTRQAEQFF. The CDR3 DNA sequence: TGTGCCAGCAGCCAAGTTACGACACGGCAGGCTGAGCAGTTCTTC. This chain uses TRBV14 with TRBJ2-1; no clear D gene. Trimming took off 1 base at V and 9 bases at J, with 16 bases between the two ends. The V gene's germline CDR1 is SGHDN and CDR2 FVKESK. This CDR3 is built from 15 residues.

This rearrangement joins TRBV7-9 to TRBJ1-3; D is perhaps TRBD1 (6 bases). Germline V gene sequence: CDR1 SEHNR, CDR2 FQNEAQ (reference sequence). The CDR3 spans 16 residues. Trimming took off 5 bases at V and 0 bases at J, with 14 bases between the two ends. The CDR3, as DNA: TGTGCCAGCAGCGCGTGGACAGATCTCTCTGGAAACACCATATATTTT. Its translation: CASSAWTDLSGNTIYF.